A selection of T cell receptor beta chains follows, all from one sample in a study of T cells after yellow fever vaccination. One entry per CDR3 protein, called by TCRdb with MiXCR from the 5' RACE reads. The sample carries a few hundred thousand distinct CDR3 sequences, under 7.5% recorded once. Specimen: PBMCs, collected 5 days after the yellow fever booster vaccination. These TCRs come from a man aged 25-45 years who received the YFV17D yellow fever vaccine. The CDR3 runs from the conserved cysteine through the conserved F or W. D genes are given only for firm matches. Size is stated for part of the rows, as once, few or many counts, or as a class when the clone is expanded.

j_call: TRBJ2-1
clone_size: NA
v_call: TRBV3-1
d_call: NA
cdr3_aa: CASSPDHYNEQFF
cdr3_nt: TGTGCCAGCAGCCCGGACCACTACAATGAGCAGTTCTTC

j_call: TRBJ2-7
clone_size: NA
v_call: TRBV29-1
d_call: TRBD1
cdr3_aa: CSVAGGPYTYEQYF
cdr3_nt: TGCAGCGTCGCAGGGGGTCCCTATACCTACGAGCAGTACTTC

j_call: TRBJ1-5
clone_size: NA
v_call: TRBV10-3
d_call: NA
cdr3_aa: CAISAGADNQPQHF
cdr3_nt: TGTGCCATCAGTGCTGGGGCAGACAATCAGCCCCAGCATTTT

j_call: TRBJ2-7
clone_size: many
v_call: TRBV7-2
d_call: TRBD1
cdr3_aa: CASSADRPSFYEQYF
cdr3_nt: TGTGCCAGCAGCGCGGACAGGCCCTCTTTCTACGAGCAGTACTTC

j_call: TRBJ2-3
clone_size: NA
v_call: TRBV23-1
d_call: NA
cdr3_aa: CASSQSLPTFTDTQYF
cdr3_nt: TGCGCCAGCAGTCAATCTTTGCCAACCTTCACAGATACGCAGTATTTT

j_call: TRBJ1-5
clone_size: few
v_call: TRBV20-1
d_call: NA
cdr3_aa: CSARRGLNQPQHF
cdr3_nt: TGCAGTGCTCGTCGGGGCCTTAATCAGCCCCAGCATTTT

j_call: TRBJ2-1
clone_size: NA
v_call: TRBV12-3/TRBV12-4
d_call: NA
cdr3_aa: CASRRRDGSYNEQFF
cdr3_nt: TGTGCCAGCAGAAGGCGAGACGGCTCCTACAATGAGCAGTTCTTC

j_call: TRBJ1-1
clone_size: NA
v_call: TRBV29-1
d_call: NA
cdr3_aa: CSVERLDTEAFF
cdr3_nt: TGCAGCGTTGAAAGGTTGGACACTGAAGCTTTCTTT

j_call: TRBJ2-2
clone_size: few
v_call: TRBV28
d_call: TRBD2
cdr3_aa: CASRPGLAMTGELFF
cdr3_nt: TGTGCCAGCAGACCGGGACTAGCGATGACCGGGGAGCTGTTTTTT

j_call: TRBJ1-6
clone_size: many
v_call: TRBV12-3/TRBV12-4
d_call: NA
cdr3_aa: CASSPGGGSPLHF
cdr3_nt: TGTGCCAGCAGCCCCGGGGGTGGGTCACCCCTCCACTTT

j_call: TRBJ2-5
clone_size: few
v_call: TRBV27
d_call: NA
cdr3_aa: CASSLSWGYLQETQYF
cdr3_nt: TGTGCCAGCAGTTTATCGTGGGGGTACCTCCAAGAGACCCAGTACTTC

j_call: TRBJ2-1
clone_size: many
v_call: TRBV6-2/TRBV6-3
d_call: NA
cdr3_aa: CASSYFSDYNEQFF
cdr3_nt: TGTGCCAGCAGTTACTTTAGCGACTACAATGAGCAGTTCTTC

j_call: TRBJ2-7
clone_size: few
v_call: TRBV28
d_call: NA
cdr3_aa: CASSRLTGSSYEQYF
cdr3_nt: TGTGCCAGCAGTCGATTGACGGGGAGCTCCTACGAGCAGTACTTC

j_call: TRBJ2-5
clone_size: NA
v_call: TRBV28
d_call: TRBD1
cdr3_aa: CASSLRGPRTQYF
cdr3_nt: TGTGCCAGCAGTTTAAGGGGGCCAAGGACCCAGTACTTC

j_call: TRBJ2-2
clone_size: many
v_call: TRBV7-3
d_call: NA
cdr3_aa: CASSPVARGVPGELFF
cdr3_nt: TGTGCCAGCAGCCCCGTCGCTAGGGGGGTGCCCGGGGAGCTGTTTTTT

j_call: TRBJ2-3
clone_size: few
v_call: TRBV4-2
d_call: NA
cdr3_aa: CASSAGGERKLDTQYF
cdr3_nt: TGTGCCAGCAGCGCAGGGGGGGAGCGGAAACTAGATACGCAGTATTTT

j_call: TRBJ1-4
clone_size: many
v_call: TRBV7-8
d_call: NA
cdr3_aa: CASSSRQPATNEKLFF
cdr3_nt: TGTGCCAGCAGCTCAAGACAGCCCGCAACTAATGAAAAACTGTTTTTT

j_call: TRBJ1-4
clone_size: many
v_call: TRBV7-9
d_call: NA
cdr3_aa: CASSSHDGKLFF
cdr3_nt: TGTGCCAGCAGCTCCCACGATGGAAAACTGTTTTTT

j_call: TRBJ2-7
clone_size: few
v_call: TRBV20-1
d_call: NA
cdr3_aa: CSAQAGTPPYEQYF
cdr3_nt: TGCAGTGCCCAAGCGGGGACACCTCCTTACGAGCAGTACTTC

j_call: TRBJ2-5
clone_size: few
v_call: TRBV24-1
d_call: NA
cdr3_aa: CATSGPPLETQYF
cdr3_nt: TGTGCCACCTCGGGCCCCCCTCTGGAGACCCAGTACTTC

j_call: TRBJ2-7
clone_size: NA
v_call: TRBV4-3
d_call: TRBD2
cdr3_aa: CASSHGLAGGGEQYF
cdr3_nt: TGCGCCAGCAGCCACGGACTAGCGGGAGGGGGCGAGCAGTACTTC

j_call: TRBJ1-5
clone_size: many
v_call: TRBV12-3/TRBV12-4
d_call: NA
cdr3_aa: CASSSVVGVQPQHF
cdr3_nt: TGTGCCAGCAGTTCCGTGGTCGGGGTGCAGCCCCAGCATTTT

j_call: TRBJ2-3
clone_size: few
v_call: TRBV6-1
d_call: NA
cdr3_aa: CASSPPVGGGSTDTQYF
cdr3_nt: TGTGCCAGCAGTCCCCCTGTAGGCGGCGGGAGCACAGATACGCAGTATTTT

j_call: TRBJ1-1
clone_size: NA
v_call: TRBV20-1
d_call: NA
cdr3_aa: CSASRLWDTEAFF
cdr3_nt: TGCAGTGCTAGTAGACTTTGGGACACTGAAGCTTTCTTT

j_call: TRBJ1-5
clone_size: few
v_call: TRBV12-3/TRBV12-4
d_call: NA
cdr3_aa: CASNTGTFNRPQHF
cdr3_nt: TGTGCCAGCAACACCGGGACATTCAATCGGCCCCAGCATTTT

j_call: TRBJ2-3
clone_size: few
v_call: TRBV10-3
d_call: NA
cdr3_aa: CAIGSGGTDTQYF
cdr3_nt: TGTGCCATCGGGAGCGGTGGCACAGATACGCAGTATTTT

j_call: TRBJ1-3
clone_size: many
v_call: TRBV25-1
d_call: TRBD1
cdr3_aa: CASSESRGTVGNTIYF
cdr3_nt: TGTGCCAGCAGTGAATCCAGGGGGACAGTCGGAAACACCATATATTTT

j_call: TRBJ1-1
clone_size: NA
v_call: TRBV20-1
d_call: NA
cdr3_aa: CSASSPTEAFF
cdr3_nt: TGCAGTGCTTCTTCCCCAACTGAAGCTTTCTTT

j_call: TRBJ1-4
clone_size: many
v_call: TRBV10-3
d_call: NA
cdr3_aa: CAISESIEKLFF
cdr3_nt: TGTGCCATCAGTGAGTCCATTGAAAAACTGTTTTTT

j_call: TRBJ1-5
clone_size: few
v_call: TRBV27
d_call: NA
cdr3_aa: CASSIRGSQPQHF
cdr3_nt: TGTGCCAGCAGTATCAGGGGCAGTCAGCCCCAGCATTTT

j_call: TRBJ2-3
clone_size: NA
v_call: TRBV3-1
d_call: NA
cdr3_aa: CASSQSTITDTQYF
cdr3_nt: TGTGCCAGCAGCCAGTCTACTATCACAGATACGCAGTATTTT

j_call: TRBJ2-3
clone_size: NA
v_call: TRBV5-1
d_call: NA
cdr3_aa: CASSLAGTANTQYF
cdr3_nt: TGCGCCAGCAGCTTGGCCGGGACGGCAAATACGCAGTATTTT

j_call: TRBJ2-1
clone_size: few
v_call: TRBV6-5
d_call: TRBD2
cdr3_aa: CASSYEGGTSGVNEQFF
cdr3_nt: TGTGCCAGCAGTTACGAGGGGGGGACTAGCGGGGTTAATGAGCAGTTCTTC

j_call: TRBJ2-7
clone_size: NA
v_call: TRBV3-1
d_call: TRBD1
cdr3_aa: CASSKGQGATSEQYF
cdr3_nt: TGTGCCAGCAGCAAGGGACAGGGGGCGACGTCCGAGCAGTACTTC

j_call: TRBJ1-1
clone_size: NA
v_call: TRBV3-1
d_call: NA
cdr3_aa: CASSQDRGLPGNTEAFF
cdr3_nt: TGTGCCAGCAGCCAAGATCGTGGTCTCCCAGGCAACACTGAAGCTTTCTTT

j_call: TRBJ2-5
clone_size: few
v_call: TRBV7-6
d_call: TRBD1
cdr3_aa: CASSGRTGVVETQYF
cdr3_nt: TGTGCCAGCAGCGGCCGGACAGGTGTCGTGGAGACCCAGTACTTC

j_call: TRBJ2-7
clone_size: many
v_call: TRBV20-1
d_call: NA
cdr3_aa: CSARGAPTNIDEQYF
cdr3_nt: TGCAGTGCTAGAGGGGCCCCAACGAACATAGACGAGCAGTACTTC

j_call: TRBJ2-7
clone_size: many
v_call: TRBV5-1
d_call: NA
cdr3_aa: CASSLALYGVYEQYF
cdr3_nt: TGCGCCAGCAGCTTGGCCCTTTATGGGGTGTACGAGCAGTACTTC

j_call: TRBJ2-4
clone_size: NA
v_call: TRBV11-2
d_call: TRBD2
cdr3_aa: CAGSLDRPGLAVIAKNIQYF
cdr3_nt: TGTGCCGGCAGCTTAGACAGACCGGGACTAGCGGTCATAGCCAAAAACATTCAGTACTTC

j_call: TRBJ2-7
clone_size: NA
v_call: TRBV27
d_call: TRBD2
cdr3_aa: CASGPLEREASYEQYF
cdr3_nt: TGTGCCAGCGGACCCCTGGAGCGGGAGGCCTCCTACGAGCAGTACTTC

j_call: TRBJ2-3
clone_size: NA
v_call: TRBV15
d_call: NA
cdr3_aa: CATSRDVQGTQYF
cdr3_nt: TGTGCCACCAGCAGAGACGTACAGGGAACGCAGTATTTT

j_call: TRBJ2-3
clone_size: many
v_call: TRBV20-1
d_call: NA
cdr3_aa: CSASSGRGPLTDTQYF
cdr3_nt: TGCAGTGCTAGTAGCGGTCGAGGGCCTCTGACAGATACGCAGTATTTT

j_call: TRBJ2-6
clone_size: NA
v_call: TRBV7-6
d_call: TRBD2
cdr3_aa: CASSLGGGGGANVLTF
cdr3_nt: TGTGCCAGCAGCTTAGGCGGGGGTGGTGGGGCCAACGTCCTGACTTTC

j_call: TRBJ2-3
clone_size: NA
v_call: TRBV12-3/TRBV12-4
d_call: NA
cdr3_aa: CASSFGGSGGDTQYF
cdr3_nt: TGTGCCAGCAGTTTCGGCGGGTCTGGCGGGGATACGCAGTATTTT

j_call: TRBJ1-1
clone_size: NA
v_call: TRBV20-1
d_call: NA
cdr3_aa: CSATDIRTEAFF
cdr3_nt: TGCAGTGCCACGGACATCCGTACTGAAGCTTTCTTT